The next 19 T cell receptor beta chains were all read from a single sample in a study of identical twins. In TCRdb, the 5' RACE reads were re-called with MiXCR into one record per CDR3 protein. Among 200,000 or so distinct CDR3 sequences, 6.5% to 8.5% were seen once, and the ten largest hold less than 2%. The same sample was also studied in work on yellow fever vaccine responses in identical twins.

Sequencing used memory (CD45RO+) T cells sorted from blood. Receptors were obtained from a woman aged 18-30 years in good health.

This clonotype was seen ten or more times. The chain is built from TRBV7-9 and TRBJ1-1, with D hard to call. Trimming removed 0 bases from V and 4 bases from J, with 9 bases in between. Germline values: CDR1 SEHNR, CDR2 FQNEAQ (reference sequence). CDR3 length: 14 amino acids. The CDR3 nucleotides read TGTGCCAGCAGCTTAGCCCCTCCCGGCACTGAAGCTTTCTTT. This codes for CASSLAPPGTEAFF.

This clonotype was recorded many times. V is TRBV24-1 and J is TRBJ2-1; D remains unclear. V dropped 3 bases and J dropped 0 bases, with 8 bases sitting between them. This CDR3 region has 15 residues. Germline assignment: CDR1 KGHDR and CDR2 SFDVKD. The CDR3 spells CATSDISSSYNEQFF. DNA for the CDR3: TGTGCCACCAGTGATATTAGTAGCTCCTACAATGAGCAGTTCTTC.

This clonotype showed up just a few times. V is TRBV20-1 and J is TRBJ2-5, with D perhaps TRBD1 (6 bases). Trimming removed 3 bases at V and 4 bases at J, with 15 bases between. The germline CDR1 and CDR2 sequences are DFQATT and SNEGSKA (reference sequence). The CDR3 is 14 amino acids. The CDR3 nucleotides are TGCAGTGCTAGGAAGGCAGGGGCCGGAGAGACCCAGTACTTC. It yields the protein CSARKAGAGETQYF.

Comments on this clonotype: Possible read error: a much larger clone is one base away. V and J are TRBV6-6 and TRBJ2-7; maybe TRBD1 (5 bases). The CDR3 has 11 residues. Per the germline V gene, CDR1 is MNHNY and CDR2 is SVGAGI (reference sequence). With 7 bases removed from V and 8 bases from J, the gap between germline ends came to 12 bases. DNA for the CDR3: TGTGCCAGCACAGGGTCGCACAAGCAGTACTTC. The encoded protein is CASTGSHKQYF.

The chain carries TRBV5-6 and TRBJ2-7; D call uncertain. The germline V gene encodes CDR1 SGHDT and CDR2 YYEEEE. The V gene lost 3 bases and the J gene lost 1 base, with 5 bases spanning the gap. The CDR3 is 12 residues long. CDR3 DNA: TGTGCCAGCAGCTCGCCTTCCTACGAGCAGTACTTC. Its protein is CASSSPSYEQYF.

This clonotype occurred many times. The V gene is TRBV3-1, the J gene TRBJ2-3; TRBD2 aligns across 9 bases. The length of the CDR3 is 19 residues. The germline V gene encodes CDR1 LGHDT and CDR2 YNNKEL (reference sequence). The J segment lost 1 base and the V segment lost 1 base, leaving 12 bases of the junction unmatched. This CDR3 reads CASSQARGLATSRTDTQYF. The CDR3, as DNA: TGTGCCAGCAGCCAAGCCCGCGGACTAGCGACTAGTCGCACAGATACGCAGTATTTT.

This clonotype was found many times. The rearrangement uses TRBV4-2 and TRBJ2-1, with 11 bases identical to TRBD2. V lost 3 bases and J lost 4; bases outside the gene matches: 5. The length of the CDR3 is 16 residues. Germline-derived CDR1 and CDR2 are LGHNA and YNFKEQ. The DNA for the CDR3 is TGTGCCAGCAGCCACCAGACTAGCGGGGCTTACAATGAGCAGTTCTTC. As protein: CASSHQTSGAYNEQFF.

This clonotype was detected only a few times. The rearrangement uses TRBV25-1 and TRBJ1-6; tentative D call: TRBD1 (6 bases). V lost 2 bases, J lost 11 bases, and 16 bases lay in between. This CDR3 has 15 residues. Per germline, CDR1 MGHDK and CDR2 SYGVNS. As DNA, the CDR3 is TGTGCCAGCAGTGAAAAAAAGGGGGGTGCGACACCCCTCCACTTT. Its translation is CASSEKKGGATPLHF.

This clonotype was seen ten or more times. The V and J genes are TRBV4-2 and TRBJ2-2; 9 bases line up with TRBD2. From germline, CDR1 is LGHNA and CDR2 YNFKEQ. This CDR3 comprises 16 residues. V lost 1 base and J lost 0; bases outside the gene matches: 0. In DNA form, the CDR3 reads TGTGCCAGCAGCCAAGGACTAGCGGCGAACACCGGGGAGCTGTTTTTT. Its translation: CASSQGLAANTGELFF.

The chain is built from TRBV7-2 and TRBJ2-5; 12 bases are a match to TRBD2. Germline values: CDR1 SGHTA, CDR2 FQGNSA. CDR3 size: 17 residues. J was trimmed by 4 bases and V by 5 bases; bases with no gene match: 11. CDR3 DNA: TGTGCCAGCAGCCACGGGACTAGCGGGTCTTCAGTAGAGACCCAGTACTTC. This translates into CASSHGTSGSSVETQYF.

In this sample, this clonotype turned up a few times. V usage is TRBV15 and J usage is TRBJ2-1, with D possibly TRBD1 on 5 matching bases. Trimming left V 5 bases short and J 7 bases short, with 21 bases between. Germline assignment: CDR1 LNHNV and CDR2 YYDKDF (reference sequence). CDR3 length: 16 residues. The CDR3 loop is CATSRTTRWTQNEQFF. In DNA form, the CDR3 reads TGTGCCACCAGCCGGACCACCCGATGGACACAGAATGAGCAGTTCTTC.

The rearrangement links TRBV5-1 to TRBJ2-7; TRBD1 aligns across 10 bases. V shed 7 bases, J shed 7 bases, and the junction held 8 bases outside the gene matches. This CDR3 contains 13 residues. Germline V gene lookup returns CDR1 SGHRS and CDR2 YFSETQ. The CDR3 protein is CASGQGDVWEQYF. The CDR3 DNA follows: TGCGCCAGCGGACAGGGGGACGTGTGGGAGCAGTACTTC.

The CDR3 sequence is CASSYRASGFSYNEQFF. The CDR3 DNA follows: TGTGCCAGCAGTTACAGGGCTAGCGGGTTCTCCTACAATGAGCAGTTCTTC. V and J are TRBV6-2 or TRBV6-3 and TRBJ2-1, with TRBD2 matching 8 bases. The CDR3 loop spans 17 amino acids. CDR1 MNHEY and CDR2 SVGEGT come from the germline V gene. The J segment lost 0 bases and the V segment lost 2 bases, leaving 6 bases of the junction unmatched.

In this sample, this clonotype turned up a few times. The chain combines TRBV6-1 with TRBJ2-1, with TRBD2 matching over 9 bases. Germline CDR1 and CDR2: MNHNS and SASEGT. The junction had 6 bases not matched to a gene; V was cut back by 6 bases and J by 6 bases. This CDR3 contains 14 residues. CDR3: CASSPGLASNEQFF. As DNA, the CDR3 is TGTGCCAGCAGCCCGGGACTAGCTTCCAATGAGCAGTTCTTC.

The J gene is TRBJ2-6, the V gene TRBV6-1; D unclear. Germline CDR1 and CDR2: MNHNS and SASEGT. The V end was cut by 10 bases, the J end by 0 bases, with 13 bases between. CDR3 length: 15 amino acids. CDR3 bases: TGTGCCACCAACAACTGGCTCTCTGGGGCCAACGTCCTGACTTTC. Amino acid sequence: CATNNWLSGANVLTF.

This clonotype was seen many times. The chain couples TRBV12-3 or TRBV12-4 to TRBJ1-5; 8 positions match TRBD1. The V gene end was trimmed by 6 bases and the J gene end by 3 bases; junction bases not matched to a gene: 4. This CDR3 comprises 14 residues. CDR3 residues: CASRRQGINQPQHF. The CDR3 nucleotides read TGTGCCAGCAGAAGACAGGGGATCAATCAGCCCCAGCATTTT.

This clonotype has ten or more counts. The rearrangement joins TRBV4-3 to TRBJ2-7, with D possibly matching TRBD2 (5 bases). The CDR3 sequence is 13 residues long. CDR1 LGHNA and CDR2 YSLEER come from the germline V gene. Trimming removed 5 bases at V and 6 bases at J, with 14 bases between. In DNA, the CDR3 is TGCGCCAGCAGCGCAAACGGGGAGTTCGAGCAGTACTTC. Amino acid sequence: CASSANGEFEQYF.

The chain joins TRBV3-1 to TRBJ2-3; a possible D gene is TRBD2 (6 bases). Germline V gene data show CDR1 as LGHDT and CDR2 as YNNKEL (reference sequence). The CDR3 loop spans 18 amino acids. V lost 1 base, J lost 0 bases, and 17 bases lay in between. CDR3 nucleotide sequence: TGTGCCAGCAGCCAAGTTTCGGGAAGGCGGGGTAGCACAGATACGCAGTATTTT. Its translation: CASSQVSGRRGSTDTQYF.

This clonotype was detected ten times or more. The CDR3 region has the DNA TGTGCCAGCAGCCTGGGACTAGCGGGGGGGCGGGAGACCCAGTACTTC. Translation gives CASSLGLAGGRETQYF. This sequence joins TRBV7-2 and TRBJ2-5; 16 bases are shared with TRBD2. The junction had 5 bases not matched to a gene; V was cut back by 5 bases and J by 5 bases. Germline CDR1 reads SGHTA; CDR2 reads FQGNSA. This CDR3 has 16 amino acids.